The 25 T cell receptor beta chains below come from one sample, sequenced in a study of blood T cell repertoires in COVID-19. Measured with immunoSEQ multiplex PCR; TCRdb has only the in-frame clones, and not every one. The profile covers about 300,000 clones, with 70% to 90% appearing a single time and around 6% taken by the ten largest. Sequencing input: peripheral blood. Receptors originate from a man younger than 35 who had recovered from COVID-19.

V gene TRBV5-1 combines with J gene TRBJ2-3, with TRBD2 matching over 13 bases. The germline CDR1 and CDR2 sequences are SGHRS and YFSETQ. Trimming removed 4 bases from V and 3 bases from J; junction bases left unmatched: 5. This CDR3 is 16 amino acids long. The CDR3: CASSTWTSGRTDTQYF. CDR3 nucleotide sequence: TGCGCCAGCAGCACGTGGACTAGCGGGAGAACAGATACGCAGTATTTT.

The rearrangement joins TRBV5-4 to TRBJ2-3; 9 nucleotides match TRBD2. This CDR3 is built from 15 residues. V shed 1 base and J 4 bases; nucleotides not matched to a gene: 4. Germline V gene sequence: CDR1 SGHNT, CDR2 YYREEE (reference sequence). In DNA, the CDR3 is TGTGCCAGCAGCTTGACCGGGACTAGCCCAGATACGCAGTATTTT. This gives the protein CASSLTGTSPDTQYF.

V and J are TRBV7-2 and TRBJ2-1; perhaps TRBD1 as D (6 bases). Trimming left V 2 bases short and J 5 bases short, with 10 bases between. This CDR3 has 14 residues. Per the germline V gene, CDR1 is SGHTA and CDR2 is FQGNSA. The CDR3 DNA follows: TGTGCCAGCAGCTTAACAGGGTCGGACAATGAGCAGTTCTTC. Residues: CASSLTGSDNEQFF.

J is TRBJ2-1 and V is TRBV6-4; 9 bases align to TRBD2. J was trimmed by 6 bases and V by 4 bases; bases with no gene match: 10. CDR1 is MRHNA, CDR2 SNTAGT, per germline. The CDR3 consists of 16 residues. CDR3 residues: CASSAFPSGRSNEQFF. DNA of the CDR3: TGTGCCAGCAGTGCCTTCCCCAGCGGGAGGTCCAATGAGCAGTTCTTC.

The sample holds a few counts of this clone. V gene TRBV7-9 combines with J gene TRBJ2-2, with a possible D match to TRBD2 (6 bases). With 5 bases removed from V and 3 bases from J, the gap between germline ends came to 13 bases. The germline CDR1 and CDR2 sequences are SEHNR and FQNEAQ (reference sequence). The CDR3 is made up of 15 amino acids. This CDR3 is CASSLMGGDTGELFF. The CDR3 DNA is TGTGCCAGCAGCCTTATGGGAGGAGACACCGGGGAGCTGTTTTTT.

The J gene is TRBJ1-6, the V gene TRBV7-8; 7 bases map to TRBD1. Looked up from germline, CDR1 is SGHVS and CDR2 is FQNEAQ. The CDR3 totals 15 residues. V gave up 1 base and J gave up 6 bases; unmatched junction bases: 3. The DNA of the CDR3 is TGTGCCAGCAGCTTAGAGGGGGCGCGTAATTCACCCCTCCACTTT. It codes for CASSLEGARNSPLHF.

This chain uses TRBV5-1 with TRBJ1-1, with 8 nucleotides matching TRBD1. Germline V gene lookup returns CDR1 SGHRS and CDR2 YFSETQ. This CDR3 has 17 residues. V shed 2 bases and J 2 bases; nucleotides not matched to a gene: 11. CDR3 DNA sequence: TGCGCCAGCAGCTTCGGCCAGGGGGCGAGTGGCAACACTGAAGCTTTCTTT. Its protein is CASSFGQGASGNTEAFF.

This chain joins TRBV11-3 and TRBJ2-7; 8 bases line up with TRBD2. CDR1 is SGHNT, CDR2 YENEEA, per germline. Losses at the gene ends were 7 bases for V and 6 bases for J; bases not matched to a gene: 14. The CDR3 spans 15 residues. CDR3 protein: CASTPVAGNGSEQYF. The DNA of the CDR3 is TGTGCCAGCACCCCCGTAGCGGGGAACGGTTCCGAGCAGTACTTC.

The chain carries TRBV5-1 and TRBJ2-2, with 10 bases lining up with TRBD1. The V gene end was trimmed by 6 bases and the J gene end by 4 bases; junction bases not matched to a gene: 12. The CDR3 is 17 residues long. Per germline, CDR1 SGHRS and CDR2 YFSETQ. The chain's CDR3 is CASTDSTGGVSTGELFF. As DNA, the CDR3 is TGCGCCAGCACCGATTCGACAGGGGGCGTGAGCACCGGGGAGCTGTTTTTT.

The chain employs TRBV29-1 and TRBJ2-1; TRBD2 agrees at 10 bases. The CDR3 runs to 15 residues. Germline trimming cut 0 bases from V and 9 bases from J; bases unmatched to any gene: 8. Germline V gene lookup returns CDR1 SQVTM and CDR2 ANQGSEA. This chain's CDR3 is CSVEDSSGRAAEQFF. CDR3 bases: TGCAGCGTTGAAGATTCAAGCGGGAGGGCCGCTGAGCAGTTCTTC.

J is TRBJ2-5 and V is TRBV19, with D perhaps TRBD2 (6 bases). This CDR3 has 15 amino acids. The V end was cut by 4 bases, the J end by 2 bases, with 14 bases between. The germline CDR1 and CDR2 sequences are LNHDA and SQIVND (reference sequence). CDR3 in amino acids: CASSTDTGVQETQYF. For the CDR3, the DNA is TGTGCCAGTAGTACGGACACGGGGGTACAAGAGACCCAGTACTTC.

The chain employs TRBV4-2 and TRBJ1-1; D ambiguous. The CDR3 runs 15 residues. CDR1 is LGHNA, CDR2 YNFKEQ, per germline. V was cut by 1 base and J by 2 bases, with 11 bases left in between. CDR3 amino acids: CASSQAEQENTEAFF. The CDR3 nucleotides read TGTGCCAGCAGCCAAGCTGAACAAGAAAACACTGAAGCTTTCTTT.

This chain joins TRBV10-3 and TRBJ1-3; maybe TRBD1 (6 bases). Trimming took 2 bases from V and 0 from J, leaving 11 bases between them. Germline-derived CDR1 and CDR2 are ENHRY and SYGVKD. The CDR3 length is 16 residues. For the CDR3, the DNA is TGTGCCATCAGTGAGGGGGGCGCTAACTCTGGAAACACCATATATTTT. Its protein is CAISEGGANSGNTIYF.

This clone was counted only a few times. The rearrangement joins TRBV5-6 to TRBJ2-1; 9 bases are shared with TRBD1. Germline-derived CDR1 and CDR2 are SGHDT and YYEEEE. The CDR3 has 15 residues. Trimming cost V 0 bases and J 2 bases; bases outside gene matches: 0. The CDR3 coding sequence is TGTGCCAGCAGCTTGGGGGACAGGGCCTACAATGAGCAGTTCTTC. Translated, it gives CASSLGDRAYNEQFF.

The chain links TRBV4-1 to TRBJ1-2, with 7 bases that match TRBD1. The CDR3 is 14 amino acids. V was pared by 2 bases and J by 8 bases, with 8 bases of the junction left unmatched. CDR1 is MGHRA and CDR2 is YSYEKL in the germline V gene. The CDR3 here is CASSQPGQTEGYTF. In nucleotides, the CDR3 is TGCGCCAGCAGCCAACCGGGACAGACGGAGGGCTACACCTTC.

The chain uses TRBV3-1 (or the pseudogene TRBV3-2) and TRBJ2-2; D may be TRBD1 (7 bases). Germline assignment: CDR1 LGHDT and CDR2 YNNKEL (reference sequence). Trimming removed 1 base from V and 4 bases from J, with 22 bases in between. This CDR3 has 19 amino acids. The CDR3, as DNA: TGTGCCAGCAGCCAAGTGAACCGTGGAGGGGGCGGCGGCACCGGGGAGCTGTTTTTT. The encoded protein is CASSQVNRGGGGGTGELFF.

The chain links TRBV11-3 to TRBJ1-6; possible D gene TRBD1, 5 bases. Trimming took off 5 bases at V and 7 bases at J, with 12 bases between the two ends. The germline gives CDR1 SGHNT, CDR2 YENEEA. The CDR3 is 14 amino acids. The CDR3 DNA reads as TGTGCCAGCAGCCTGGGGGGGGGAAATTCACCCCTCCACTTT. It codes for CASSLGGGNSPLHF.

This clone was seen a few times. Germline and junction disagree at one end, which may indicate a read error. The chain has TRBV5-8 and TRBJ1-1; D is undetermined. The CDR3 totals 11 residues. Germline V CDR1 and CDR2: SGHTS, YDEGEE. The chain's CDR3 is CASSLGPDAFF. In DNA form, the CDR3 reads TGTGCCAGCAGCTTGGGGCCTGATGCTTTCTTT.

The chain employs TRBV19 and TRBJ2-3; 11 positions match TRBD2. There are 15 residues in the CDR3. CDR1 is LNHDA, CDR2 SQIVND, per germline (reference sequence). Trimming cost V 11 bases and J 0 bases; bases outside gene matches: 7. The CDR3: CACARTSGSTDTQYF. CDR3 nucleotides: TGTGCCTGCGCCCGGACTAGCGGGAGCACAGATACGCAGTATTTT. The variable domain in full, completed from reference TRBV19 and TRBJ2-3, reads DGGITQSPKYLFRKEGQNVTLSCEQNLNHDAMYWYRQDPGQGLRLIYYSQIVNDFQKGDIAEGYSVSREKKESFPLTVTSAQKNPTAFYLCACARTSGSTDTQYFGPGTRLTVL.

This sequence joins TRBV11-2 and TRBJ2-3, with 7 bases fitting TRBD2. Germline V gene lookup returns CDR1 SGHAT and CDR2 FQNNGV. The trim removed 5 bases at V and 0 bases at J, leaving 8 bases unmatched. This CDR3 is 16 amino acids long. CDR3 bases: TGTGCCAGCAGCAGGGGACCGGGACTAAGCACAGATACGCAGTATTTT. This codes for CASSRGPGLSTDTQYF.

The chain has TRBV27 and TRBJ1-4; 8 bases match TRBD1. The length of the CDR3 is 14 residues. Germline CDR1 reads MNHEY; CDR2 reads SMNVEV (reference sequence). Trimming took 6 bases from V and 5 from J; bases not matched to a gene: 5. This CDR3 is CASRTGQGNEKLFF. The CDR3 DNA reads TGTGCCAGCAGGACTGGACAGGGCAATGAAAAACTGTTTTTT.

The chain has TRBV18 and TRBJ2-7; a possible D gene is TRBD2 (5 bases). V gave up 3 bases and J gave up 5 bases, with 11 bases separating them. Germline V gene lookup returns CDR1 KGHSH and CDR2 LQKENI. The CDR3 extends over 13 amino acids. The CDR3 bases are TGTGCCAGCTCACCGTCGGGGTTCCACGAGCAGTACTTC. Translating gives CASSPSGFHEQYF.

The chain couples TRBV29-1 to TRBJ2-1, with 8 bases that match TRBD2. CDR1 SQVTM and CDR2 ANQGSEA come from the germline V gene. The V segment lost 6 bases and the J segment 10 bases; nucleotides outside the gene matches: 8. This CDR3 comprises 12 residues. CDR3 coding DNA: TGCAGCGTCCTTAGCGGGATCGGGGAGCAGTTCTTC. Its protein is CSVLSGIGEQFF.

This clone has a single count. V gene TRBV5-1 combines with J gene TRBJ1-3, with a weak D call TRBD1 (6 bases). The ends were cut back, 4 bases at V and 3 bases at J, with 14 bases in the middle. The CDR3 runs to 15 residues. The V gene's germline CDR1 is SGHRS and CDR2 YFSETQ. As DNA, the CDR3 is TGCGCCAGCAGCCCGGACGGGACAAGTGGAAACACCATATATTTT. Translated: CASSPDGTSGNTIYF.

The rearrangement uses TRBV6-5 and TRBJ2-1; 7 positions match TRBD1. The germline CDR1 and CDR2 sequences are MNHEY and SVGAGI. The V segment lost 10 bases and the J segment 0 bases; nucleotides outside the gene matches: 9. This CDR3 is 15 amino acids long. CDR3 bases: TGTGCCATTACTATCCGGGACAGCTCCTACAATGAGCAGTTCTTC. As protein: CAITIRDSSYNEQFF.